This record looks at one T cell receptor beta chain sequence and its context. The specificity of this receptor is unknown. A much bigger clone sits one base away, suggesting this may be a read error. TCR beta VDJ combination and CDR3 sequence profiling used genomic DNA as the template. TCR repertoire sequencing was run on an Illumina HiSeq 2000. On the authors' methods: Repertoires were assessed using TRBV/TRBJ rearrangement plots, CDR3 size and DJ length profiles, and Simpson's diversity index. Whichever DNA sequence was most abundant in the deep sequencing data was defined as the immunodominant clone. CDR3 amino acid sequences were checked for sharing between subjects and were compared against published repertoires and the VDJdb database. TCRdb trimmed the raw reads at Q25, called clones with MiXCR and kept productive beta chains. Each CDR3 protein gets just one entry, which takes the most common genes and DNA from the rows behind it. These V and J calls rely on TCRdb rather than the paper's analysis. This sample comprises fewer than 200,000 distinct CDR3 sequences, roughly 48% of them detected only once. Clones ranked in the top ten supply 1.1% of the sample.

The sample comes from a study of CD8+CD57+ T cells in acquired aplastic anemia listed by TCRdb under 2018. About the study as a whole: A mean of roughly 3.2 ug of DNA, ranging from roughly 0.18 to 30 ug, was extracted from sorted CD4+ and CD8+ cells. Mean read counts for healthy donor samples were some 10 million for CD4+ cells and 11.0 million for CD8+ cells.

CDR1 is given as SGHAT and CDR2 as FQNNGV, both from the germline V gene. Spanning cysteine to phenylalanine, the CDR3 consists of 15 amino acids. Here the CDR3 DNA is all that survives: 45 bases in frame from base 1. TCR repertoires of sorted CD4+ and CD8+ blood T cells from severe aplastic anemia patients and healthy subjects were deep-sequenced in the study. Ficoll-Paque density gradient centrifugation was used to isolate peripheral blood mononuclear cells. CD4+ and CD8+ T cells were sorted by FACS or magnetic beads before DNA extraction. Overall results and qualifications from the work: Roughly 30 CD8+ CDR3 sequences were found to be shared between patients and controls, but these sequences appeared to be highly expressed in patients and within the immunodominant clones of the patients. Between patients and healthy controls, no significant difference in CD8+ Simpson's diversity was found (P=0.060).

What was sequenced was sorted CD4+, CD8+, or CD8+CD57+ T cells (not recorded which) from PBMCs. The sequence was obtained from a human donor in good health. Recombination connected TRBV11-2 to TRBJ2-7, with 8 junctional bases fitting TRBD1. The nucleotide sequence is TGTGCCAGCAGCTCGACAGACAGGGGCTCCTACGAGCGGTACTTC. The translation is CASSSTDRGSYERYF.